This TCR beta chain was captured by sequencing in a study of early T cells in non-severe SARS-CoV-2 infection. Study as a whole: Bulk RNA from unsorted whole blood was sequenced; chains were unpaired.

This clonotype was observed a few times. Its cognate antigen is unknown. Unique molecular identifiers were affixed to single, distinct cDNA molecules. MiXCR was run by TCRdb on the 5' RACE reads, yielding one entry per CDR3 protein. The sample records about 37,000 distinct CDR3 sequences, approximately 8.7% being singletons. Germline V gene lookup returns CDR1 MNHNS and CDR2 SASEGT. This CDR3 is 15 amino acids long. Deletions cut 0 bases from V and 4 bases from J, with 10 bases between. Findings and limits, study-wide: Anti-spike CD8 responses were favored by VDJdb matching, which missed private and CD4 specificities.

The material sequenced was whole blood, taken at baseline. This TCR derives from an adult who was a healthcare worker with PCR-confirmed SARS-CoV-2 infection or an uninfected control (not recorded which). The chain couples TRBV6-1 to TRBJ2-4; possibly TRBD1 for D (5 bases). As DNA, the CDR3 is TGTGCCAGCAGTGAAGCCTGGACATTGAAAAACATTCAGTACTTC. Amino acid sequence: CASSEAWTLKNIQYF.